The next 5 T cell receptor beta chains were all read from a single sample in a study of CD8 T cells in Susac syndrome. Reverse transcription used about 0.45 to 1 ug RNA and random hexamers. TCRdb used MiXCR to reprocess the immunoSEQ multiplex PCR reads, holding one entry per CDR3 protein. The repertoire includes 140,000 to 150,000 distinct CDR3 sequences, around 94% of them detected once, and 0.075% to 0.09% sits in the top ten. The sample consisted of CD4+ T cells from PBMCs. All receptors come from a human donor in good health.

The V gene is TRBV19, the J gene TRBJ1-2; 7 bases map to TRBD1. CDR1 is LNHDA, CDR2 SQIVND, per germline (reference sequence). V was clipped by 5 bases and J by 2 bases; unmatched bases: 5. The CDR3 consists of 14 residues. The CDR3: CASSFRGWNYGYTF. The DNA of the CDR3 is TGTGCCAGTAGTTTCAGGGGGTGGAACTATGGCTACACCTTC.

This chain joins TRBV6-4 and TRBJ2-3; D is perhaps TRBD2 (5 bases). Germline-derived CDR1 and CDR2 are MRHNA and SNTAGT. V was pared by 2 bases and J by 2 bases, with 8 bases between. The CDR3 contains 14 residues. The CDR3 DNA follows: TGTGCCAGCAGTGACGGGAGCTTCACAGATACGCAGTATTTT. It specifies CASSDGSFTDTQYF.

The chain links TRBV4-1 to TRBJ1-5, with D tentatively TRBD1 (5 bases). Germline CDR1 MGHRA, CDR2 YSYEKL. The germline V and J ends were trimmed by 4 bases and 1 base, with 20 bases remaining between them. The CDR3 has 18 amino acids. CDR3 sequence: CASSPSGTSSTSNQPQHF. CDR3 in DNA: TGCGCCAGCAGCCCCTCCGGGACGAGTTCTACGAGCAATCAGCCCCAGCATTTT.

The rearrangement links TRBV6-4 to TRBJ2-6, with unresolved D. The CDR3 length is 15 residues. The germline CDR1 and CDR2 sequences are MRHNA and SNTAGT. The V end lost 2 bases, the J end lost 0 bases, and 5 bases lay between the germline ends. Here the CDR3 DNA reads TGTGCCAGCAGTGACGAAAGCTCTGGGGCCAACGTCCTGACTTTC. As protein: CASSDESSGANVLTF.

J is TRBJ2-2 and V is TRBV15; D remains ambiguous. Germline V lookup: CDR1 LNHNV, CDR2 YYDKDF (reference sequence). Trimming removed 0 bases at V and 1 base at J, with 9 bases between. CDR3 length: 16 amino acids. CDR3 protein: CATSRDLIGNTGELFF. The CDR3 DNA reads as TGTGCCACCAGCAGAGATCTTATCGGGAACACCGGGGAGCTGTTTTTT.